This T cell receptor beta chain was sequenced in a study of lung T cells in sarcoidosis with Löfgren's syndrome. Study summary: Bronchoalveolar lavage fluid in sarcoidosis accumulates CD4+ T cells.

TCRdb re-called the reads with MiXCR, one entry per CDR3 protein. The sample holds 9,000 or so distinct CDR3 sequences, 15% to 20% seen once. The sample holds many counts of this clonotype. The sequenced material came from CD4+ T cells from bronchoalveolar lavage. The clonotype was recovered from a human donor with sarcoidosis (Löfgren's syndrome or another form), or a control subject (not recorded which).

CDR3 loop: CSVVAGTEAFF. For the CDR3, the DNA is TGCAGCGTTGTGGCCGGGACTGAAGCTTTCTTT. This rearrangement joins TRBV29-1 to TRBJ1-1, with D unresolved. The germline CDR1 and CDR2 sequences are SQVTM and ANQGSEA. V shed 4 bases and J shed 5 bases, with 8 bases lying between them. The CDR3 is 11 amino acids.